Listed below are T cell receptor beta chains from one sample, sequenced in a study of blood T cell repertoires in COVID-19. Sequencing was performed with immunoSEQ multiplex PCR; in TCRdb, only in-frame clones are kept and a portion is missing. The table includes about 190,000 clones, roughly 89% detected once. The sequencing sample was made of peripheral blood. These receptors were obtained from a man aged 40-49 years with acute or convalescent COVID-19. Each CDR3 is given with its conserved first and last residue. A D gene is named only where the DNA matches it firmly. Not all rows give a size; the values are once, few, many and, for expanded clones, a class.

v_call	clone_size	j_call	d_call	cdr3_nt	cdr3_aa
TRBV6-2/TRBV6-3	NA	TRBJ2-3	NA	TGTGCCAGCAGTTACTCGTCCGGGGAAACAGATACGCAGTATTTT	CASSYSSGETDTQYF
TRBV6-5	NA	TRBJ1-2	TRBD1	TGTGCCAGCCAAGACAGGGGGCTGAGCTACACCTTC	CASQDRGLSYTF
TRBV19	once	TRBJ2-1	NA	TGTGCCAGTAGTGCAGGGGGGAGTAGCGATGAGCAGTTCTTC	CASSAGGSSDEQFF
TRBV5-1	NA	TRBJ1-6	TRBD1	TGCGCCAGCAGCTTGGGGCGTCGGACAGGGGGCGGATATAATTCACCCCTCCACTTT	CASSLGRRTGGGYNSPLHF
TRBV5-8	NA	TRBJ1-5	NA	TGTGCCAGCAGCCCCATGGGGGGGGAAGATCAGCCCCAGCATTTT	CASSPMGGEDQPQHF
TRBV7-9	once	TRBJ1-2	TRBD1	TGTGCCAGCAGCTTAAACAGGGGGCAAGGCTACACCTTC	CASSLNRGQGYTF
TRBV11-2	NA	TRBJ2-7	NA	TGTGCCAGCAGCTTTATTTACAGAGACTACGAGCAGTACTTC	CASSFIYRDYEQYF
TRBV6-6	NA	TRBJ1-2	TRBD1	TGTGCCAGTGACAGGGACACGGACTATGGCTACACCTTC	CASDRDTDYGYTF
TRBV30	NA	TRBJ1-5	NA	TGTGCCTGGAGTGCAGGACAGAGCAATCAGCCCCAGCATTTT	CAWSAGQSNQPQHF
TRBV9	NA	TRBJ1-6	TRBD1	TGTGCCAGCAGCTCCACAGGACAGGGCGGATCACCCCTCCACTTT	CASSSTGQGGSPLHF
TRBV5-1	once	TRBJ2-5	TRBD2	TGCGCCAGCCGCCAGGGGACTAGAGATAACCAAGAGACCCAGTACTTC	CASRQGTRDNQETQYF
TRBV18	few	TRBJ1-2	NA	TGTGCCAGCTCACCACCAGGGAGCTTTCGGTATGGCTACACCTTC	CASSPPGSFRYGYTF
TRBV20-1	NA	TRBJ2-3	TRBD1	TGCAGTGCTAGTACCCCGGGACAGGGCATCACAGATACGCAGTATTTT	CSASTPGQGITDTQYF
TRBV5-1	NA	TRBJ1-1	TRBD1	TGCGCCAGCAGCCAGACAGGGTTGAACACTGAAGCTTTCTTT	CASSQTGLNTEAFF
TRBV19	NA	TRBJ2-7	NA	TGTGCCAGTAGACAAAGGGGGGGCTACGAGCAGTACTTC	CASRQRGGYEQYF
TRBV6-6	NA	TRBJ2-7	TRBD2	TGTGCCAGTCGGGTGCTAGCGGGAAGCTCCTACGAGCAGTACTTC	CASRVLAGSSYEQYF
TRBV28	NA	TRBJ1-5	TRBD1	TGTGCCAGCATCCCGCAGGGGGATAGCAATCAGCCCCAGCATTTT	CASIPQGDSNQPQHF
TRBV24-1	NA	TRBJ2-5	TRBD1	TGTGCCACCAGTGATTTGGGCAGGGGGTGGGAGACCCAGTACTTC	CATSDLGRGWETQYF
TRBV7-2	once	TRBJ2-5	NA	TGTGCCAGCAGCTTAGCTGAGGGGGAGTTTGAGACCCAGTACTTC	CASSLAEGEFETQYF
TRBV9	NA	TRBJ2-3	NA	TGTGCCAGCAGCGTAGCTCGGGTTAGGGGGACAAGCACAGATACGCAGTATTTT	CASSVARVRGTSTDTQYF
TRBV6-1	few	TRBJ2-5	TRBD2	TGTGCCAGCAGTGAAGCGCTTGTCGGGGGGGTTGGCCAAGAGACCCAGTACTTC	CASSEALVGGVGQETQYF
TRBV5-6	NA	TRBJ1-2	NA	TGTGCCAGCAGCGGGGGCACAACCCCGGGCTATGGCTACACCTTC	CASSGGTTPGYGYTF
TRBV5-1	NA	TRBJ1-5	NA	TGCGCCAGCAGCCTCGGGACAAATAGCAATCAGCCCCAGCATTTT	CASSLGTNSNQPQHF
TRBV30	NA	TRBJ1-2	TRBD1	TGTGCCTGGAGTAGGGCAGGGGGCGCGTGGAACTATGGCTACACCTTC	CAWSRAGGAWNYGYTF
TRBV2	NA	TRBJ2-5	NA	TGTGCCAGCAACCAGGACACCTGGAATCGCCAGTACTTC	CASNQDTWNRQYF
TRBV25-1	NA	TRBJ2-7	TRBD2	TGTGCCAGCACCGGGGGGAGGAGACCCTCCTACGAGCAGTACTTC	CASTGGRRPSYEQYF
TRBV2	NA	TRBJ2-7	TRBD2	TGTGCCAGCTCCATGTCAGCGGGGGGCGGGTACGAGCAGTACTTC	CASSMSAGGGYEQYF
TRBV28	NA	TRBJ2-6	NA	TGTGCCAGCAGTTTAGTCCGCTCTGGGGCCAACGTCCTGACTTTC	CASSLVRSGANVLTF
TRBV6-4	NA	TRBJ1-5	TRBD1	TGTGCCAGGATGAGGGGGCAGACAAGCAATCAGCCCCAGCATTTT	CARMRGQTSNQPQHF
TRBV2	NA	TRBJ2-3	TRBD2	TGTGCCAGCAGTGTAGAGGGACTAAGCACAGATACGCAGTATTTT	CASSVEGLSTDTQYF
TRBV15	NA	TRBJ2-7	TRBD1	TGTGCCACCAGCAGAGATCAGGGACAGACATACGAGCAGTACTTC	CATSRDQGQTYEQYF
TRBV20-1	NA	TRBJ1-1	NA	TGCAGTGCTAGTCTCGGAGGGGTTGAAGCTTTCTTT	CSASLGGVEAFF
TRBV18	NA	TRBJ1-1	NA	TGTGCCAGCTCGGACGGAGGACTAATCCGGGCTTTCTTT	CASSDGGLIRAFF
TRBV7-3	once	TRBJ1-6	NA	TGTGCCAGCATATGGAGTCCTCAATATACCACGAATTCACCCCTCCACTTT	CASIWSPQYTTNSPLHF
TRBV4-3	NA	TRBJ1-4	TRBD1	TGCGCCAGCAGTCGGGACAGGGGAAACGAAAAACTGTTTTTT	CASSRDRGNEKLFF
TRBV6-6	NA	TRBJ2-7	TRBD1	TGTGCCAGCAGGCAGGGGGACTACGAGCAGTACTTC	CASRQGDYEQYF
TRBV30	NA	TRBJ1-5	TRBD1	TGTGCCTGGAGTGCTATCGGGACAGTAAGCAATCAGCCCCAGCATTTT	CAWSAIGTVSNQPQHF
TRBV6-4	NA	TRBJ2-2	NA	TGTGCCAGCAGTTGGACAAGTGGCAACGGGGAGCTGTTTTTT	CASSWTSGNGELFF
TRBV10-3	NA	TRBJ1-5	NA	TGTGCCATCAGCGTCCTTGGGACTTTTAATCAGCCCCAGCATTTT	CAISVLGTFNQPQHF
TRBV5-1	NA	TRBJ2-5	TRBD2	TGCGCCAGCAGCTTGTCCGGGACTAGCGGGTTGGACGGAGAGACCCAGTACTTC	CASSLSGTSGLDGETQYF
TRBV9	NA	TRBJ2-7	TRBD2	TGTGCCAGCAGCGTAGAGGGAGGGTGGCAGTACTTC	CASSVEGGWQYF
TRBV19	NA	TRBJ1-5	TRBD1	TGTGCCAGTAGTAGTAGGCCGGACAGGGCGCATCAGCCCCAGCATTTT	CASSSRPDRAHQPQHF
TRBV4-2	NA	TRBJ1-1	NA	TGTGCCAGCAGCCAAGAACTAGGGAAGGCTTTCTTT	CASSQELGKAFF
TRBV7-6	NA	TRBJ2-1	TRBD2	TGTGCCAGCAGCTTAGTTTATCCTAGCGGGGCGTCCTACAATGAGCAGTTCTTC	CASSLVYPSGASYNEQFF
TRBV5-1	NA	TRBJ2-1	NA	TGCGCCAGCAGCCTTGGAGTAGGTGAGCAGTTCTTC	CASSLGVGEQFF